This T cell receptor beta chain was identified in a study of CXCR3-negative and CXCR3-positive naive CD8 T cells. Study results and caveats: Naive CXCR3-positive and CXCR3-negative cells shared TRBV-TRBJ usage; memory cells diverged.

Regarding this clonotype: Its antigen remains unknown.

The CDR3 length is 16 residues. Germline loops: CDR1 ENHRY, CDR2 SYGVKD. The study made its TRB cDNA libraries by 5' RACE, adding UMI labels. Using the 5' RACE reads, TCRdb records one entry per CDR3 protein without DNA. This sample's clone table lists roughly 48,000 distinct CDR3 sequences. The receptor's source is a human donor in good health. Some clones in this sample may be carry-over from other donors' samples. What was sequenced was memory CD8+ T cells from blood. The gene calls are TRBV10-3 and TRBJ1-5; TCRdb returns TRBD1, unconfirmable since there is no DNA. The CDR3 spells CAISESSKGGDQPQHF.